This is a list of T cell receptor beta chains from one sample in a study of regulatory T cells in long-lasting Graves disease. Each CDR3 protein is one row after TCRdb ran MiXCR on the multiplex PCR reads. The repertoire holds about 430,000 distinct CDR3 sequences, with roughly 21% as singletons. The source was peripheral blood mononuclear cells (PBMCs), collected when the disease was refractory, from a patient treated with antithyroid drugs. Receptor source: a female donor with Graves disease. Both conserved end residues are part of each CDR3. Fields, in order: V gene, clone size, D gene, J gene, CDR3 DNA, CDR3 protein. The D gene is left open where the match is weak. Size tells how often a clone was seen (once, few, many) or the class of an expanded clone, and some rows leave it out.

>TRBV6-1|few|NA|TRBJ1-3
TGTGCCAGCACTCCCTCATCCCCCACGACAGGAAACACCATATATTTT
CASTPSSPTTGNTIYF
>TRBV4-1|few|NA|TRBJ2-5
TGCGCCAGCAGCCAAGCGGCTAGCTCCGAGACCCAGTACTTC
CASSQAASSETQYF
>TRBV18|many|NA|TRBJ1-2
TGTGCCAGCTCAAAAGACGGCAACTATGGCTACACCTTC
CASSKDGNYGYTF
>TRBV24-1|few|NA|TRBJ2-3
TGTGCCACCGGAGGGGCGCTTACAGATACGCAGTATTTT
CATGGALTDTQYF
>TRBV19|NA|TRBD2|TRBJ2-1
TGTGCCAGTAGTACTCACCCTACGACTAGCGGGAGGGACTACAATGAGCAGTTCTTC
CASSTHPTTSGRDYNEQFF
>TRBV20-1|NA|TRBD1|TRBJ1-6
TGCAGTGCTAGAGCGACGACAGGGGGAAGTTCACCCCTCCACTTT
CSARATTGGSSPLHF
>TRBV14|NA|NA|TRBJ2-2
TGTGCCAGCAGCCGCCCCTTTGGGCCAGGGGATTTCACCGGGGAGCTGTTTTTT
CASSRPFGPGDFTGELFF
>TRBV5-8|NA|NA|TRBJ2-3
TGTGCCAGCAGCTTCCCGAGCCGCCCAGATACGCAGTATTTT
CASSFPSRPDTQYF
>TRBV14|NA|NA|TRBJ1-3
TGTGCCAGCAGCCCCATGGGACGGAGCCTATTCTCTGGAAACACCATATATTTT
CASSPMGRSLFSGNTIYF
>TRBV12-3/TRBV12-4|many|TRBD2|TRBJ2-5
TGTGCCAGCAGTTCTCCGACTAGCGGTCAAGAGACCCAGTACTTC
CASSSPTSGQETQYF
>TRBV20-1|many|TRBD2|TRBJ2-2
TGCAGTGCTAGGGCGGGACTAGCGGGGAACACCGGGGAGCTGTTTTTT
CSARAGLAGNTGELFF
>TRBV27|few|TRBD2|TRBJ2-3
TGTGCCAGCAGTCCGCGCTTAGCGGGAGGCGACGATACGCAGTATTTT
CASSPRLAGGDDTQYF
>TRBV20-1|many|NA|TRBJ2-5
TGCAGTGCTATAATCCGCGGCTCAAGGGAGACCCAGTACTTC
CSAIIRGSRETQYF
>TRBV20-1|NA|NA|TRBJ2-2
TGCAGCGCCCTGGGAGGGGGCCATTTAACCGGGGAGCTGTTTTTT
CSALGGGHLTGELFF
>TRBV12-3/TRBV12-4|many|TRBD1|TRBJ1-2
TGTGCCAGTTTAGCGACAGGGGCCTATGGCTACACCTTC
CASLATGAYGYTF
>TRBV11-1|many|TRBD2|TRBJ2-2
TGTGCCAGCAGCGTGCGGACCGGGGGGAACGACGGGGAGCTGTTTTTT
CASSVRTGGNDGELFF
>TRBV5-1|NA|NA|TRBJ2-1
TGCGCCAGCAGCCCCGGGGCCACCTACAATGAGCAGTTCTTC
CASSPGATYNEQFF
>TRBV27|NA|NA|TRBJ1-4
TGTGCCAGTAAGGCGTATGCAACTAATGAAAAACTGTTTTTT
CASKAYATNEKLFF
>TRBV7-9|few|NA|TRBJ2-7
TGTGCCAGCAGCTCCCCGGCAGGGGAATACGAGCAGTACTTC
CASSSPAGEYEQYF
>TRBV6-2/TRBV6-3|NA|NA|TRBJ1-4
TGTGCCAGCAGTTACTCGAGGGCGGATCCGGAGACTAATGAAAAACTGTTTTTT
CASSYSRADPETNEKLFF
>TRBV20-1|many|TRBD1|TRBJ2-5
TGCAGTGCTAGTACAGGGGGCCAAGAGACCCAGTACTTC
CSASTGGQETQYF
>TRBV12-3/TRBV12-4|many|NA|TRBJ2-4
TGTGCCAGCAGGCAAGCCAAAAACATTCAGTACTTC
CASRQAKNIQYF
>TRBV12-3/TRBV12-4|NA|NA|TRBJ1-1
TGTGCCAGCAGTCCCCTAGGAGAGACTGAAGCTTTCTTT
CASSPLGETEAFF
>TRBV7-3|NA|TRBD2|TRBJ2-1
TGTGCCAGCAGCCCTACTAGCGGAGGGTACAATGAGCAGTTCTTC
CASSPTSGGYNEQFF
>TRBV15|NA|NA|TRBJ2-3
TGTGCCACCAGCAGAGTAGGGCGGGCCTGGGATACGCAGTATTTT
CATSRVGRAWDTQYF
>TRBV5-1|many|NA|TRBJ1-1
TGCGCCAGCAGGCCAGGGTCTGAAATGAACACTGAAGCTTTCTTT
CASRPGSEMNTEAFF
>TRBV20-1|few|NA|TRBJ2-7
TGCAGTGCTAGTCGGTACGAGCAGTACTTC
CSASRYEQYF
>TRBV7-2|many|NA|TRBJ2-7
TGTGCCAGCAGCTTAGCTCCGACGGAGTTGTACGAGCAGTACTTC
CASSLAPTELYEQYF
>TRBV7-9|many|TRBD1|TRBJ2-4
TGTGCCAGCAGCTTCGGGACAGGGCGGTACTTC
CASSFGTGRYF